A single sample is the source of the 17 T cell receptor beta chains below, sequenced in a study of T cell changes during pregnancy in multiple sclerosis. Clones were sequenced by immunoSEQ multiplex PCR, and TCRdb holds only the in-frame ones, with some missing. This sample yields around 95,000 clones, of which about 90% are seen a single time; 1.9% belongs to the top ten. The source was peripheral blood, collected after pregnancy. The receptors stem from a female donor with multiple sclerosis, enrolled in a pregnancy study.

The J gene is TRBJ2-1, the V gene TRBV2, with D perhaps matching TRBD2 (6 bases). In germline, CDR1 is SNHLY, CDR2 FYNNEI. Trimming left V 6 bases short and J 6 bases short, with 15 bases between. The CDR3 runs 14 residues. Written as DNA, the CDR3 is TGTGCCAGCAGAGACCTCCGGGACTCCAATGAGCAGTTCTTC. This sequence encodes CASRDLRDSNEQFF. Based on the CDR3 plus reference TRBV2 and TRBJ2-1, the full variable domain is EPEVTQTPSHQVTQMGQEVILRCVPISNHLYFYWYRQILGQKVEFLVSFYNNEISEKSEIFDDQFSVERPDGSNFTLKIRSTKLEDSAMYFCASRDLRDSNEQFFGPGTRLTVL.

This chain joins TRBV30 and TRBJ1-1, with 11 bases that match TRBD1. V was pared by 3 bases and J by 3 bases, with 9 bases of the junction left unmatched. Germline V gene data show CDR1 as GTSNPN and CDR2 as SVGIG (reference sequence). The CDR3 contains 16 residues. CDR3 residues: CAWSFWTGGADTEAFF. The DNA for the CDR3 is TGTGCCTGGAGCTTCTGGACAGGGGGCGCTGACACTGAAGCTTTCTTT.

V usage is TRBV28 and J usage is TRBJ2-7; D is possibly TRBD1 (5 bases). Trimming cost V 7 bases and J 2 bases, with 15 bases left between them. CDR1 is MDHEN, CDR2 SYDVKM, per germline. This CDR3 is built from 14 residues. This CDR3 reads CASTRRQRTYEQYF. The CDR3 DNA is TGTGCCAGCACGAGGAGACAGCGCACCTACGAGCAGTACTTC.

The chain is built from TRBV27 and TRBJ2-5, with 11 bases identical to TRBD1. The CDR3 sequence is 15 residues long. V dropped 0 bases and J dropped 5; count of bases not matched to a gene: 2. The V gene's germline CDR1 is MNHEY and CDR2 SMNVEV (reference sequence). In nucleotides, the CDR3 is TGTGCCAGCAGTTTATCGGACAGGGGGCGGGAGACCCAGTACTTC. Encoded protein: CASSLSDRGRETQYF.

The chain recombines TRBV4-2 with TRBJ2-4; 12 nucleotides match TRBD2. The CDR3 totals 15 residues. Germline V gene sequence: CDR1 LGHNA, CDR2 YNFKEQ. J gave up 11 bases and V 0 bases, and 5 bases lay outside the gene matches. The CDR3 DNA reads TGTGCCAGCAGCCAAGAACCTAGCGGGGGGGGTGTTCAGTACTTC. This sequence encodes CASSQEPSGGGVQYF.

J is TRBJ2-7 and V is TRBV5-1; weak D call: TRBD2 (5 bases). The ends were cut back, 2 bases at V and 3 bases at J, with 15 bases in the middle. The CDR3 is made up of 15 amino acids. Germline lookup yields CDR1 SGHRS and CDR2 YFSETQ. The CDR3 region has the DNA TGCGCCAGCAGCTTAGCGGTGGGGATGATCTACGAGCAGTACTTC. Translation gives CASSLAVGMIYEQYF.

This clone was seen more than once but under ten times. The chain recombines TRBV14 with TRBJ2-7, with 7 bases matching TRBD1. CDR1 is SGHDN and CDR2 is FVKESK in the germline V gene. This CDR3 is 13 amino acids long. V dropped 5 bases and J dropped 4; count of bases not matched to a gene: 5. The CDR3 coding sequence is TGTGCCAGCAGCAGGGGGCTGAGGTACGAGCAGTACTTC. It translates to CASSRGLRYEQYF.

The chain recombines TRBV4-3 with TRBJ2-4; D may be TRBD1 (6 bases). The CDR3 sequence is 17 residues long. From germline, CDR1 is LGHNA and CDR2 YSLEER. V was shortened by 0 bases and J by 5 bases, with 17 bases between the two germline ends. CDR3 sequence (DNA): TGCGCCAGCAGCCAAGAAACGGGGTTGGGGGCTCAAAACATTCAGTACTTC. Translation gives CASSQETGLGAQNIQYF.

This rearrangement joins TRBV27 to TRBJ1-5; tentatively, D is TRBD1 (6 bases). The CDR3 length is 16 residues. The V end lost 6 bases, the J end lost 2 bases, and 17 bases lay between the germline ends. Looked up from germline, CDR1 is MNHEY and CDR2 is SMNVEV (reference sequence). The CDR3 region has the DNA TGTGCCAGCAGCGCGTTCGGGGGGCTTGGCAATCAGCCCCAGCATTTT. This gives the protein CASSAFGGLGNQPQHF.

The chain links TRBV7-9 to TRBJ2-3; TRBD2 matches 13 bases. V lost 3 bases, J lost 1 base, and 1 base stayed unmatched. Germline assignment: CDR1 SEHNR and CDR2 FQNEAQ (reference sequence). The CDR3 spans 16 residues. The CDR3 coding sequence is TGTGCCAGCAGCTTGGGGACTAGCGGGGGCACAGATACGCAGTATTTT. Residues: CASSLGTSGGTDTQYF.

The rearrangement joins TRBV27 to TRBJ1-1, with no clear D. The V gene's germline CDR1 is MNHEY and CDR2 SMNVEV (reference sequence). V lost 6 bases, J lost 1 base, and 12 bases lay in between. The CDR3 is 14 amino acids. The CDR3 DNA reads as TGTGCCAGCAGGTCCCGGGCGGGGAACACTGAAGCTTTCTTT. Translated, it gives CASRSRAGNTEAFF.

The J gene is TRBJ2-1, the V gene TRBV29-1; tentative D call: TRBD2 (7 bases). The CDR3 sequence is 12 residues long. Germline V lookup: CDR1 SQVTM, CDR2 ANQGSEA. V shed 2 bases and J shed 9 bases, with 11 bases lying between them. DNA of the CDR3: TGCAGCGTTGAACCCGGGGGGCTTGAGCAGTTCTTC. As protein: CSVEPGGLEQFF.

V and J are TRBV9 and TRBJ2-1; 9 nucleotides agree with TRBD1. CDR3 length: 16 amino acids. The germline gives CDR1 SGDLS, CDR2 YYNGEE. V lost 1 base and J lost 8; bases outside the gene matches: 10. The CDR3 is CASSVIGDRDTHEQFF. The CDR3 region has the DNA TGTGCCAGCAGCGTAATCGGGGACAGGGACACACATGAGCAGTTCTTC.

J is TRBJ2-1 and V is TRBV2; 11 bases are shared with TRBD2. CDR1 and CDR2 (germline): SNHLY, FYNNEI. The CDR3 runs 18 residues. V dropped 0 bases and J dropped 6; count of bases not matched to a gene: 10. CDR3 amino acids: CASSEAGTSGRDINEQFF. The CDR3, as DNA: TGTGCCAGCAGTGAAGCTGGCACTAGCGGGAGAGATATCAATGAGCAGTTCTTC.

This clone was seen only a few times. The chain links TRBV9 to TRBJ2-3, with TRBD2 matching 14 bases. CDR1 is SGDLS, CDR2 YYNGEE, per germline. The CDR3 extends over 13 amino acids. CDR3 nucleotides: TGTGAAAGACTAGCGGGAGGGGCAGATACGCAGTATTTT. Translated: CERLAGGADTQYF.

The CDR3 reads CASRGTGLERYEQYF. The CDR3 nucleotides are TGTGCCAGCAGGGGGACGGGACTAGAAAGGTACGAGCAGTACTTC. This chain links TRBV28 with TRBJ2-7, with 8 bases fitting TRBD2. The CDR3 is made up of 15 amino acids. V was clipped by 6 bases and J by 4 bases; unmatched bases: 11. CDR1 is MDHEN and CDR2 is SYDVKM in the germline V gene.

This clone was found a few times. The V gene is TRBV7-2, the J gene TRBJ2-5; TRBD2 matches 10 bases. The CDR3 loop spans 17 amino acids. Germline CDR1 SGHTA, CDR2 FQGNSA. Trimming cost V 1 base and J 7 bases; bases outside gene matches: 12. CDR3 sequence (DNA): TGTGCCAGCAGCTTAGGTTATCCTAGCGGGAGAGTTGGGACCCAGTACTTC. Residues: CASSLGYPSGRVGTQYF.